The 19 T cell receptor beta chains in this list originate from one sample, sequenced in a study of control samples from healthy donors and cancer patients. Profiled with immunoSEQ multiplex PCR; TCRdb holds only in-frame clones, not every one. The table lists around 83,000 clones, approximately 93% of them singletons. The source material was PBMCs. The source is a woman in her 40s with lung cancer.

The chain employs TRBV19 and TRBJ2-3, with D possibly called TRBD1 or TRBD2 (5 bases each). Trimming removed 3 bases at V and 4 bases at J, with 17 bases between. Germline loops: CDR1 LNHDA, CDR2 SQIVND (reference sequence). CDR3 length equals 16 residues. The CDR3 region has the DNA TGTGCCAGTAGTATTTTACAGGTCGATAGCGCAGATACGCAGTATTTT. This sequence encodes CASSILQVDSADTQYF.

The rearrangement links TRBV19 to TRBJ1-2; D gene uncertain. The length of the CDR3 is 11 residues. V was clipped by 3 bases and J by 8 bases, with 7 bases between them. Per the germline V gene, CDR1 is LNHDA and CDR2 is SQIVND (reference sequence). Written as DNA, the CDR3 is TGTGCCAGTAGTATGGGGAGAGGCTACACCTTC. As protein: CASSMGRGYTF.

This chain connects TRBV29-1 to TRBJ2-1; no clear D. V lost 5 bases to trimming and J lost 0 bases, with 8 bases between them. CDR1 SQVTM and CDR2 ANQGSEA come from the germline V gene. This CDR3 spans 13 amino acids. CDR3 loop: CSVFPGSYNEQFF. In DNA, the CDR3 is TGCAGCGTTTTTCCGGGCTCCTACAATGAGCAGTTCTTC.

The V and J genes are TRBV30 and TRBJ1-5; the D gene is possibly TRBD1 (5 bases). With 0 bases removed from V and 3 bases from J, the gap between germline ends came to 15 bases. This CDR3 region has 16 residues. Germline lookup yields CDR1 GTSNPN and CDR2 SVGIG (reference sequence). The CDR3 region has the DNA TGTGCCTGGAGTGTACAGGTGGGCCCTTACAATCAGCCCCAGCATTTT. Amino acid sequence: CAWSVQVGPYNQPQHF.

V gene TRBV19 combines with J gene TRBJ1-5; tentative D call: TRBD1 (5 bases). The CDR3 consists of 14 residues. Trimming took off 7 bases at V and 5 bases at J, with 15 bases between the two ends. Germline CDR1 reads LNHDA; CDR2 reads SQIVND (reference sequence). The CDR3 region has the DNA TGTGCCAGTACCCCGGCGCCGGGGGATCAGCCCCAGCATTTT. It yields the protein CASTPAPGDQPQHF.

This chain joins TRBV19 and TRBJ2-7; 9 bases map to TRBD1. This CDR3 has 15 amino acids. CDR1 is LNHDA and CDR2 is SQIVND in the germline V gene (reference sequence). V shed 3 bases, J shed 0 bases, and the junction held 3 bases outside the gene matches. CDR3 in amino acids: CASSMDRGTSYEQYF. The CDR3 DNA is TGTGCCAGTAGTATGGACAGGGGAACCTCCTACGAGCAGTACTTC.

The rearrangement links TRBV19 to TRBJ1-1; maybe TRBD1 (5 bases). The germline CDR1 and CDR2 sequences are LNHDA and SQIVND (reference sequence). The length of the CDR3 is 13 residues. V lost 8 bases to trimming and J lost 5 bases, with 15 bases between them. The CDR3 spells CASGQGVQTEAFF. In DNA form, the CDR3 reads TGTGCCAGTGGTCAGGGAGTACAAACTGAAGCTTTCTTT.

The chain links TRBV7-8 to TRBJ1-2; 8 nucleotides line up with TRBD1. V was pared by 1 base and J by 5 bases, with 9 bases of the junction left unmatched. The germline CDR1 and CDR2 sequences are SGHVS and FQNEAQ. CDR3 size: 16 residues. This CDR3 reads CASSLEGQGSWYGYTF. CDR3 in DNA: TGTGCCAGCAGCTTAGAAGGACAGGGAAGTTGGTATGGCTACACCTTC.

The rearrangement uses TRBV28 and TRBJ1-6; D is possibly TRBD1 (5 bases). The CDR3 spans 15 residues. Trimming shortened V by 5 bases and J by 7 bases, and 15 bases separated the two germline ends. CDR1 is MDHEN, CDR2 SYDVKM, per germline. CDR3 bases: TGTGCCAGCAGTCCCCTCAGCGGGGGGAATTCACCCCTCCACTTT. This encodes CASSPLSGGNSPLHF.

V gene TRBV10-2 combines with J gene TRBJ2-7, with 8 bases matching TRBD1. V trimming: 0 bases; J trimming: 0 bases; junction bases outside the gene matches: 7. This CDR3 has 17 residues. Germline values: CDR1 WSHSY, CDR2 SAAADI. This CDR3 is CASSESTWDRSSYEQYF. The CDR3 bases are TGCGCCAGCAGTGAGTCGACTTGGGACAGGAGCTCCTACGAGCAGTACTTC.

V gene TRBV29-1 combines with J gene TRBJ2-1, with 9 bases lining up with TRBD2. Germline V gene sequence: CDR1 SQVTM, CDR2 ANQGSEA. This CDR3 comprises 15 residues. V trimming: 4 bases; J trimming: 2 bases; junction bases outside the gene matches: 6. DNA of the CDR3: TGCAGCGTTGGAAGCGGGGGGTTGACCTACAATGAGCAGTTCTTC. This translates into CSVGSGGLTYNEQFF.

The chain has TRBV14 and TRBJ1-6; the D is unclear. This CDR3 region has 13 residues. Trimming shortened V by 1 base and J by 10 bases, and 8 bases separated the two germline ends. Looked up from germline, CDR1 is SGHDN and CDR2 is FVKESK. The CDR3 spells CASSQVLFSPLHF. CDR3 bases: TGTGCCAGCAGCCAAGTATTGTTCTCACCCCTCCACTTT.

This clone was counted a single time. The DNA for the CDR3 is TGTGCCAGCAGCCCATGGGGGTCGGCCGAGCAGTACTTC. It translates to CASSPWGSAEQYF. This chain links TRBV3-1 (or the pseudogene TRBV3-2) with TRBJ2-7, with D perhaps TRBD1 or TRBD2 (5 bases each). The CDR3 sequence is 13 residues long. The germline CDR1 and CDR2 sequences are LGHDT and YNNKEL (reference sequence). V lost 4 bases, J lost 6 bases, and 13 bases lay in between.

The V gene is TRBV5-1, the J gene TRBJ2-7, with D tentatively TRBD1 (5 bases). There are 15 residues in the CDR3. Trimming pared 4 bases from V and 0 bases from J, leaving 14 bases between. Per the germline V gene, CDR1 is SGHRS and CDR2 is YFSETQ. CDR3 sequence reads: CASSLFNRISYEQYF. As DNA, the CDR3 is TGCGCCAGCAGCCTTTTTAACAGGATCTCCTACGAGCAGTACTTC.

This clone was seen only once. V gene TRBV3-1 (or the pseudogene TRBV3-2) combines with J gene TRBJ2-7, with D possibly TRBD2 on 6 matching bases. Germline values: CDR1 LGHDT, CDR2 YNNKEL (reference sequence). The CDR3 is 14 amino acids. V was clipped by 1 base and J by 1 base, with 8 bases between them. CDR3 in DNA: TGTGCCAGCAGCCAAGTGGGGGGTTCCTACGAGCAGTACTTC. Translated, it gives CASSQVGGSYEQYF.

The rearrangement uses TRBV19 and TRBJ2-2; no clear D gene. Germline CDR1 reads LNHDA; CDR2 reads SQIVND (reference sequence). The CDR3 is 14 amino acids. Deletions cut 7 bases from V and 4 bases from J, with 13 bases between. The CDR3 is CASTPQSITGELFF. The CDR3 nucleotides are TGTGCCAGTACCCCTCAGTCTATCACCGGGGAGCTGTTTTTT. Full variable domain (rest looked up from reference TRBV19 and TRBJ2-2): DGGITQSPKYLFRKEGQNVTLSCEQNLNHDAMYWYRQDPGQGLRLIYYSQIVNDFQKGDIAEGYSVSREKKESFPLTVTSAQKNPTAFYLCASTPQSITGELFFGEGSRLTVL.

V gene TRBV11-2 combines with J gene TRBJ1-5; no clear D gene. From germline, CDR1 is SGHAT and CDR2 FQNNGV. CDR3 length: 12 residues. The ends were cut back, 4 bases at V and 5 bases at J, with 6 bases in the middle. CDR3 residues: CASSSMDQPQHF. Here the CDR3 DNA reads TGTGCCAGCAGCTCTATGGATCAGCCCCAGCATTTT.

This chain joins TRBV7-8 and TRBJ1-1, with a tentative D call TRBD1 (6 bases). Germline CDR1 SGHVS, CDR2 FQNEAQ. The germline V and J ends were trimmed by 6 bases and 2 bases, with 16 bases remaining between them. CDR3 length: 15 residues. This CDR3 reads CASRIRTDPNTEAFF. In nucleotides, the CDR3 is TGTGCCAGCAGAATCCGGACAGACCCAAACACTGAAGCTTTCTTT.

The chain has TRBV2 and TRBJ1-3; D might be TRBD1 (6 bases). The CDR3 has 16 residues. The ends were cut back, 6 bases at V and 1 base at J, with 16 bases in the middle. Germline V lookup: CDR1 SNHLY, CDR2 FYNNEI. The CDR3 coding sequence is TGTGCCAGCAGGTCTGTGGAGGGGGAATCTGGAAACACCATATATTTT. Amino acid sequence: CASRSVEGESGNTIYF. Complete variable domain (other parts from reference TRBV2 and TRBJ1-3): EPEVTQTPSHQVTQMGQEVILRCVPISNHLYFYWYRQILGQKVEFLVSFYNNEISEKSEIFDDQFSVERPDGSNFTLKIRSTKLEDSAMYFCASRSVEGESGNTIYFGEGSWLTVV.